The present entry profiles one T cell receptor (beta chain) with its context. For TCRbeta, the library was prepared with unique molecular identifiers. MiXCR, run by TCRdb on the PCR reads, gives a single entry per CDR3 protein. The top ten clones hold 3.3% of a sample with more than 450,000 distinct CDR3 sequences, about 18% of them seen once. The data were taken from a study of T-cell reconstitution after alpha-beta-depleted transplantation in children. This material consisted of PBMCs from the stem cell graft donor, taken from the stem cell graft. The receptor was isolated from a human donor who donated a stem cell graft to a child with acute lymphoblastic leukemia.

CDR3 DNA sequence: TGTGCCAGCACGGGACAGGTGAATTCACCCCTCCACTTT. As protein: CASTGQVNSPLHF. The chain links TRBV28 to TRBJ1-6; the match to TRBD1 covers 8 bases. V lost 7 bases, J lost 7 bases, and 3 bases stayed unmatched. The V gene's germline CDR1 is MDHEN and CDR2 SYDVKM. The length of the CDR3 is 13 residues.